The present TCR beta chain was sequenced within a study of cytomegalovirus exposure and HLA in healthy donors. Study findings and constraints: Further analysis was carried out later, and it showed several of the most significant clusters appearing linked to common viral pathogens. Follow-up analysis found HLA locus-dependent TCR association rates, highest for DRB1 and lowest for HLA-C. Earlier analysis looked at TCR beta V segments, and most were productive about 87% or about 30% of the time.

This clone was seen only a few times. Its antigen remains unknown. The trim removed 0 bases at V and 7 bases at J, leaving 5 bases unmatched. Germline V gives CDR1 SGHKS, CDR2 YYEKEE (reference sequence). This CDR3 has 15 residues. The PCR used 60 Vbeta and 13 Jbeta primers. Measured with immunoSEQ multiplex PCR; TCRdb has only the in-frame clones, and not every one. The sample yields 150,000 to 200,000 clones, about 88% seen once. The TCR sequence derives from a woman aged 18 to 35 in good health and CMV-seronegative. J is TRBJ2-1 and V is TRBV5-5, with 9 positions matching TRBD2. The sequenced sample was PBMCs. The CDR3 DNA reads as TGTGCCAGCAGCTTGGAGGCGGGGGGGATAAATGAGCAGTTCTTC. Residues: CASSLEAGGINEQFF.